This paragraph covers one TCR beta chain sequence. Sequencing was performed with immunoSEQ multiplex PCR; in TCRdb, only in-frame clones are kept and a portion is missing. The repertoire holds around 200,000 clones, with roughly 77% as singletons. The entry originates in a study of blood T cell repertoires in COVID-19. The receptor's source is a middle-aged woman with COVID-19, enrolled during active disease. Specimen: peripheral blood.

CDR3 amino acids: CASSLEGQSNQPQHF. As DNA, the CDR3 is TGCGCCAGCAGCTTGGAGGGACAGAGCAATCAGCCCCAGCATTTT. The chain combines TRBV5-1 with TRBJ1-5; 7 nucleotides line up with TRBD1. CDR3 size: 15 residues. The ends lost 0 bases at V and 1 base at J; junction bases unmatched: 1. Per germline, CDR1 SGHRS and CDR2 YFSETQ.